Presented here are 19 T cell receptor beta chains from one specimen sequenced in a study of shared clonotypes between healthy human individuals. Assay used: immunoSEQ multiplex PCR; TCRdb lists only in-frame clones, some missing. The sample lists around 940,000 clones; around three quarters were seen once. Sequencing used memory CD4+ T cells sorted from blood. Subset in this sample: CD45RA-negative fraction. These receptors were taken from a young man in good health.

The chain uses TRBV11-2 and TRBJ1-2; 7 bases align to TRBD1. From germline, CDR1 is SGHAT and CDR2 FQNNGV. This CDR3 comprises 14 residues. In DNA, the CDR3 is TGTGCTCCCGAGGGGGCGCAGGGTGACTATGGCTACACCTTC. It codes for CAPEGAQGDYGYTF.

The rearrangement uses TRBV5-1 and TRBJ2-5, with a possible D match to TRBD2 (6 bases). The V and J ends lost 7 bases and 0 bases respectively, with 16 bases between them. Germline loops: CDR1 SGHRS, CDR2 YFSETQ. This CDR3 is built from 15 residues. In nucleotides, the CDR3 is TGCGCCAGCCGGGGGTCTAGCGCGTACCAAGAGACCCAGTACTTC. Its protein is CASRGSSAYQETQYF.

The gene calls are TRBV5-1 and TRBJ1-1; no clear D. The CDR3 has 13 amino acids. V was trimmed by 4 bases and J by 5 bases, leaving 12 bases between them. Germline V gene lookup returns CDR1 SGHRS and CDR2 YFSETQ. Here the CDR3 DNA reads TGCGCCAGCAGCCCCCAGGATTTGACTGAAGCTTTCTTT. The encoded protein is CASSPQDLTEAFF.

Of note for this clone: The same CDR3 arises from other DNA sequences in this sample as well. The CDR3 protein is CASSYSGTANSPLHF. The CDR3 coding sequence is TGTGCCAGCAGCTATTCCGGGACAGCAAATTCACCCCTCCACTTT. This sequence joins TRBV6-5 and TRBJ1-6; TRBD1 matches at 7 bases. Germline trimming cut 6 bases from V and 7 bases from J; bases unmatched to any gene: 9. The CDR3 spans 15 residues. CDR1 and CDR2 (germline): MNHEY, SVGAGI.

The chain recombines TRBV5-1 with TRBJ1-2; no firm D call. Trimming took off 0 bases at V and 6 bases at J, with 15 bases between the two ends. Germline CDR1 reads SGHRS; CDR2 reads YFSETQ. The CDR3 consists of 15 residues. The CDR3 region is CASSLGSDAEHGYTF. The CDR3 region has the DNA TGCGCCAGCAGCTTGGGCTCAGACGCCGAACATGGCTACACCTTC.

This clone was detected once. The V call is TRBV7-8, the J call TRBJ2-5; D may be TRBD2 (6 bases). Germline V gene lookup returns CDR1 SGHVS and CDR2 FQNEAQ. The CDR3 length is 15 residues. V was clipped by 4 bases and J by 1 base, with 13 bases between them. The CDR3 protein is CASSSAGRVQETQYF. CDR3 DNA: TGTGCCAGCAGCTCAGCGGGCAGGGTCCAAGAGACCCAGTACTTC.

CDR3 in DNA: TGTGCCAGCAGTTTATTTTCAGGGTGGGTTGGTACCGGGGAGCTGTTTTTT. This gives the protein CASSLFSGWVGTGELFF. The chain employs TRBV27 and TRBJ2-2; D might be TRBD1 (5 bases). V shed 1 base and J shed 5 bases, with 17 bases lying between them. CDR1 MNHEY and CDR2 SMNVEV come from the germline V gene (reference sequence). This CDR3 has 17 residues.

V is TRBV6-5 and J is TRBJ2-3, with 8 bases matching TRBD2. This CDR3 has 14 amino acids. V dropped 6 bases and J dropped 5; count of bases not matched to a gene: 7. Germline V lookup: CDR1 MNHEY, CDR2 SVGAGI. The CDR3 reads CASSIGLAIDTQYF. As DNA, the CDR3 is TGTGCCAGCAGCATAGGACTAGCTATAGATACGCAGTATTTT.

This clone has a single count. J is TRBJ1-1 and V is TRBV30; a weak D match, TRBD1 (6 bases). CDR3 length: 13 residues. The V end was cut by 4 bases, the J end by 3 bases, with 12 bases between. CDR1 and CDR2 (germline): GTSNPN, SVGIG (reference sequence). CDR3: CAWMGGAHTEAFF. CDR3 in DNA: TGTGCCTGGATGGGGGGGGCGCACACTGAAGCTTTCTTT.

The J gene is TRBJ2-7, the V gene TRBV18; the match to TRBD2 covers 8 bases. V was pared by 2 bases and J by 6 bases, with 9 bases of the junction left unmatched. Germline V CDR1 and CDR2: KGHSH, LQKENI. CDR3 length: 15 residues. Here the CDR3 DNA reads TGTGCCAGCTCACCAAGGGCGGGAGGAGAGGGCGAGCAGTACTTC. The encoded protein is CASSPRAGGEGEQYF.

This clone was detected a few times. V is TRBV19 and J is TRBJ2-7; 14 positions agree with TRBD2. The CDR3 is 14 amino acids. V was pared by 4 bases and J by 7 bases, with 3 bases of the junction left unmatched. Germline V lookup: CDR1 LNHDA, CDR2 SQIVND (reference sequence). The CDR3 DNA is TGTGCCAGTAGTACGGGACTAGCGGGAGATGAGCAGTACTTC. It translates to CASSTGLAGDEQYF. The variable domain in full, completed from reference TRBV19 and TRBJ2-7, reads DGGITQSPKYLFRKEGQNVTLSCEQNLNHDAMYWYRQDPGQGLRLIYYSQIVNDFQKGDIAEGYSVSREKKESFPLTVTSAQKNPTAFYLCASSTGLAGDEQYFGPGTRLTVT.

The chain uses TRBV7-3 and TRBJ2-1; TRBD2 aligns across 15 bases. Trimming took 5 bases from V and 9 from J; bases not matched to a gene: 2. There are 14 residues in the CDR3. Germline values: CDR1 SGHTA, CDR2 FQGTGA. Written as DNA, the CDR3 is TGTGCCAGCAGCCCGGGACTAGCGGGGGGTGAGCAGTTCTTC. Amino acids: CASSPGLAGGEQFF.

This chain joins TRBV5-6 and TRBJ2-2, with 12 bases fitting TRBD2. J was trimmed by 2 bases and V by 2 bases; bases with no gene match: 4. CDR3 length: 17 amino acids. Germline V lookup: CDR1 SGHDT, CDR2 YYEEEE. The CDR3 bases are TGTGCCAGCAGCTTCAGGACTAGCGGGACCAACACCGGGGAGCTGTTTTTT. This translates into CASSFRTSGTNTGELFF.

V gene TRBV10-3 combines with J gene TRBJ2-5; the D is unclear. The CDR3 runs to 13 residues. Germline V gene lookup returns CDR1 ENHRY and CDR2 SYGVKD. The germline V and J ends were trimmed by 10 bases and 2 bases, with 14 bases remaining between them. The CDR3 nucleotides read TGTGCCACCCATAACCCAGCGCAAGAGACCCAGTACTTC. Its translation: CATHNPAQETQYF.

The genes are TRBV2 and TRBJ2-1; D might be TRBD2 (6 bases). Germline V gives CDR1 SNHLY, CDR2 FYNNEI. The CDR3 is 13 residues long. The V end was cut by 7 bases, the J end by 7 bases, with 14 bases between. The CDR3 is CASTPPRGNEQFF. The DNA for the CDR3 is TGTGCCAGCACGCCGCCGCGGGGAAATGAGCAGTTCTTC.

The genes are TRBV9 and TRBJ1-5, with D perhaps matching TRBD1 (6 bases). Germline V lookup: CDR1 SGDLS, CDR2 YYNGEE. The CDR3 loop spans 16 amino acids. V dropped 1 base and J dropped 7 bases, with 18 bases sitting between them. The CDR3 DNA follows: TGTGCCAGCAGCGTATCCGCAGGGGAAGGAGGACAGCCCCAGCATTTT. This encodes CASSVSAGEGGQPQHF. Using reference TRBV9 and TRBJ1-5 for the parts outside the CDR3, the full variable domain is DSGVTQTPKHLITATGQRVTLRCSPRSGDLSVYWYQQSLDQGLQFLIQYYNGEERAKGNILERFSAQQFPDLHSELNLSSLELGDSALYFCASSVSAGEGGQPQHFGDGTRLSIL.

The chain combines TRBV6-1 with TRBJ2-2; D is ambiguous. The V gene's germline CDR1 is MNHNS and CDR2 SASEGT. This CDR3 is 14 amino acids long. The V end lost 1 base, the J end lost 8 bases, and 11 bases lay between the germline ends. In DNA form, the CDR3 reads TGTGCCAGCAGTGAAGGGGCCGCCCCAGGGGAGCTGTTTTTT. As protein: CASSEGAAPGELFF.

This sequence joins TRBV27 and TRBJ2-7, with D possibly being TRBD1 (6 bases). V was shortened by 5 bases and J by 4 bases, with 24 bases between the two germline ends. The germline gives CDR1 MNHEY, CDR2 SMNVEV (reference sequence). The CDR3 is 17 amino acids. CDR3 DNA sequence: TGTGCCAGCAGTCCTAGGGGGACGATACTAGGGATTTACGAGCAGTACTTC. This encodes CASSPRGTILGIYEQYF.

Here the CDR3 DNA reads TGTGCCAGCAGCCCCGGACAGGGAAATTCACCCCTCCACTTT. Amino acids: CASSPGQGNSPLHF. The chain combines TRBV27 with TRBJ1-6; 8 nucleotides match TRBD1. CDR1 MNHEY and CDR2 SMNVEV come from the germline V gene (reference sequence). This CDR3 contains 14 residues. V trimming: 6 bases; J trimming: 7 bases; junction bases outside the gene matches: 5.